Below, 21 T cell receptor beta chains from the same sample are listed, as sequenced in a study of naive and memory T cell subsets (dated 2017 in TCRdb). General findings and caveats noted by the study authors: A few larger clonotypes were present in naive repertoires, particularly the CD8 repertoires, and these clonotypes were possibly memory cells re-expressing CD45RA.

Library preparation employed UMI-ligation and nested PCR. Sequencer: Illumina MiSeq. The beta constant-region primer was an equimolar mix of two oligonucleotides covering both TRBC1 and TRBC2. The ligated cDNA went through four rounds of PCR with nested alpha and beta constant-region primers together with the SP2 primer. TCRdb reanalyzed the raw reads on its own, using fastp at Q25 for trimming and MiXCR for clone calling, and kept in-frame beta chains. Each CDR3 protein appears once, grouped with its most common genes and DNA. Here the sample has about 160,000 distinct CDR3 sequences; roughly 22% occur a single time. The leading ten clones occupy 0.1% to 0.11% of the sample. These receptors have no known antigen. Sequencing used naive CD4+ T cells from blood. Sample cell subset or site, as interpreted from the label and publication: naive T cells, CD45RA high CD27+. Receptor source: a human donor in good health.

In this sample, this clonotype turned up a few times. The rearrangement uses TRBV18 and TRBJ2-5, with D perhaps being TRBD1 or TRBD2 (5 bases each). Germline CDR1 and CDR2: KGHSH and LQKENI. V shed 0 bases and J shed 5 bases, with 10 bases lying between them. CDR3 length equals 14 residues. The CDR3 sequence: CASSPPRGGETQYF. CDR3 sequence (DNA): TGTGCCAGCTCACCACCGAGGGGCGGGGAGACCCAGTACTTC.

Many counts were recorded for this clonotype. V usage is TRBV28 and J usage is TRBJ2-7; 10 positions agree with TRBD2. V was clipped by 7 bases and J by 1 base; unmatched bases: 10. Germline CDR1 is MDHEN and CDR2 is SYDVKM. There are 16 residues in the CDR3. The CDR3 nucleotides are TGTGCCAGCAAGGCTAGCGGGAGCGTTAGATCCTACGAGCAGTACTTC. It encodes CASKASGSVRSYEQYF.

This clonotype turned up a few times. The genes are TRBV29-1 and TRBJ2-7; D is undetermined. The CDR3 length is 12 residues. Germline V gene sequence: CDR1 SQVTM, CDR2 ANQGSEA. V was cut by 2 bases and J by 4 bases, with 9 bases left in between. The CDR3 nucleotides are TGCAGCGTTGAAACGGGCCGTTACGAGCAGTACTTC. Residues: CSVETGRYEQYF.

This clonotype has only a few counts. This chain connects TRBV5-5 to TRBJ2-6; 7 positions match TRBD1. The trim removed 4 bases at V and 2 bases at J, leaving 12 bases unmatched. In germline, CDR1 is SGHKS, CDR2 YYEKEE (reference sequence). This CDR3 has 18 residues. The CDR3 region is CASSHPEKGATGANVLTF. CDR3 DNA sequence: TGTGCCAGCAGCCACCCGGAAAAGGGGGCGACTGGGGCCAACGTCCTGACTTTC.

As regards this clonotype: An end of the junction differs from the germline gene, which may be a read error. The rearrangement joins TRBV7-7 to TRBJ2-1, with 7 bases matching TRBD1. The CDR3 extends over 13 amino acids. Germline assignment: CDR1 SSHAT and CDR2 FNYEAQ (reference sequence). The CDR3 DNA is TGTGCTAGCAGCTCGACAGGGTTCAATGAGCAGTTCTTC. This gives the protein CASSSTGFNEQFF.

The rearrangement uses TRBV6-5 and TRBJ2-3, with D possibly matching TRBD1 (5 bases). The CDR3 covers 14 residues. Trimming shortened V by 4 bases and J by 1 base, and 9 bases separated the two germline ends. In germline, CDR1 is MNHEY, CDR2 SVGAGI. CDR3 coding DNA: TGTGCCAGCAGTTTACAGGACCGCACAGATACGCAGTATTTT. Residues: CASSLQDRTDTQYF.

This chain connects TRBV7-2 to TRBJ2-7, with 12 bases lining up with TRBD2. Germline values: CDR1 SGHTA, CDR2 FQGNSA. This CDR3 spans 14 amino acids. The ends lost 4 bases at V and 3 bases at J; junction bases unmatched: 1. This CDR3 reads CASSSLAGGYEQYF. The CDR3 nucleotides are TGTGCCAGCAGCTCACTAGCGGGAGGCTACGAGCAGTACTTC.

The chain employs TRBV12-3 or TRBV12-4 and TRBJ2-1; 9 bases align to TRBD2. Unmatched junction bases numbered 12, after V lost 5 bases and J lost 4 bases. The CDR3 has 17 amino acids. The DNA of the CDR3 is TGTGCCAGCAGTCTCCGGCCACTAGCGGGCCCTTACAATGAGCAGTTCTTC. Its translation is CASSLRPLAGPYNEQFF.

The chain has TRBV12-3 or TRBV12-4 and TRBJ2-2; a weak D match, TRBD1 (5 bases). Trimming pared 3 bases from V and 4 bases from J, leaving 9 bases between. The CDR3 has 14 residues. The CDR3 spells CASSLQGSTGELFF. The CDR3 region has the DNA TGTGCCAGCAGTTTGCAGGGTTCCACCGGGGAGCTGTTTTTT.

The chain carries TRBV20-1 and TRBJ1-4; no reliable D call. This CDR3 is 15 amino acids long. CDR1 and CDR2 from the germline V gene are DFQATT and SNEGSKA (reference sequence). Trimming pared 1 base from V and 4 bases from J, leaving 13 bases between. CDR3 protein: CSARVRAAFNEKLFF. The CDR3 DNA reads TGCAGTGCTAGAGTTAGGGCAGCATTTAATGAAAAACTGTTTTTT.

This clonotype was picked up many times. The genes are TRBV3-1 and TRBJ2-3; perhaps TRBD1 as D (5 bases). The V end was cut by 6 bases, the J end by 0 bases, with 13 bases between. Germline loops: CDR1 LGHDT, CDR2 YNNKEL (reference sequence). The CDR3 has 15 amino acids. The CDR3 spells CASSERQWSTDTQYF. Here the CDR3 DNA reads TGTGCCAGCAGTGAACGACAGTGGAGCACAGATACGCAGTATTTT.

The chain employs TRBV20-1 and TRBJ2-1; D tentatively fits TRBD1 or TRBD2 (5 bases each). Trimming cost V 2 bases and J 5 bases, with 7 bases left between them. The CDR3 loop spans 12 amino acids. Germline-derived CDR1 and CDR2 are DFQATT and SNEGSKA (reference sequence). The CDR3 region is CSARWGNNEQFF. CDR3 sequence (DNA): TGCAGTGCTAGATGGGGGAACAATGAGCAGTTCTTC.

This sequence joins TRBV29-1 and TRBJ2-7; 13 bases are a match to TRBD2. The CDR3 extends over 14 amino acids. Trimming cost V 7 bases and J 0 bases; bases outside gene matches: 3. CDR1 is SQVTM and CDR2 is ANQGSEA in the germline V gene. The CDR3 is CSARTSGSSYEQYF. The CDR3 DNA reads TGCAGCGCCCGGACTAGCGGGAGCTCCTACGAGCAGTACTTC.

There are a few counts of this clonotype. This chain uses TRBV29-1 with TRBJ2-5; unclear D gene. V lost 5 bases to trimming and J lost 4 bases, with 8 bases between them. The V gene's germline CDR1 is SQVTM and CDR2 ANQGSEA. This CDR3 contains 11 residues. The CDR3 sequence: CSVQVGETQYF. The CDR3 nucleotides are TGCAGCGTTCAGGTCGGAGAGACCCAGTACTTC.

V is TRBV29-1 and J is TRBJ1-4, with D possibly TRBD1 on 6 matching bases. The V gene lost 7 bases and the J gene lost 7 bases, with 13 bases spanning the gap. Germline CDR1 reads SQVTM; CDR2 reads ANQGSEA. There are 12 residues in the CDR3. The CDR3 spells CSGSTGSEKLFF. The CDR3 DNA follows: TGCAGCGGCAGCACAGGGAGTGAAAAACTGTTTTTT.

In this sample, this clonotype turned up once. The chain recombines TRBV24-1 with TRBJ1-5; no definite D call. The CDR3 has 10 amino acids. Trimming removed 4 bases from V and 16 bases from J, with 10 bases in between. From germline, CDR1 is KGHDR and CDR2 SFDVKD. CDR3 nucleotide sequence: TGTGCCACCAGTGAATTGGACCCACATTTT. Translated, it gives CATSELDPHF.

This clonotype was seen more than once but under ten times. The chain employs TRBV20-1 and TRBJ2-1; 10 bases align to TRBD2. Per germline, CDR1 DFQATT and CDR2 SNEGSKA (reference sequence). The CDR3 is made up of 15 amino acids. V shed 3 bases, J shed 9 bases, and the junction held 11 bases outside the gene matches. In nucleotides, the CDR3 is TGCAGTGCTAGCGCCTTAGCGGGAGGTTGGGGTGAGCAGTTCTTC. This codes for CSASALAGGWGEQFF.

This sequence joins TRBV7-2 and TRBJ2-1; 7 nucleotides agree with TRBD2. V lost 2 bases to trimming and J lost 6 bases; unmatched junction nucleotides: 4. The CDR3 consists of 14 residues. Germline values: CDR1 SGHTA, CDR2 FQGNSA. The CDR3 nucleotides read TGTGCCAGCAGCTTACGCGGGAGCATCAATGAGCAGTTCTTC. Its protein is CASSLRGSINEQFF.

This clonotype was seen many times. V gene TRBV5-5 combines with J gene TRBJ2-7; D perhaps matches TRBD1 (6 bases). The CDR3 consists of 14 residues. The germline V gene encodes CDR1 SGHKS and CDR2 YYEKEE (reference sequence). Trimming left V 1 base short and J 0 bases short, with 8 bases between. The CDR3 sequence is CASSLTGSSYEQYF. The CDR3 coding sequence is TGTGCCAGCAGCTTGACAGGGAGCTCCTACGAGCAGTACTTC. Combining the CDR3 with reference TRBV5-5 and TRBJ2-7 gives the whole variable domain DAGVTQSPTHLIKTRGQQVTLRCSPISGHKSVSWYQQVLGQGPQFIFQYYEKEERGRGNFPDRFSARQFPNYSSELNVNALLLGDSALYLCASSLTGSSYEQYFGPGTRLTVT.

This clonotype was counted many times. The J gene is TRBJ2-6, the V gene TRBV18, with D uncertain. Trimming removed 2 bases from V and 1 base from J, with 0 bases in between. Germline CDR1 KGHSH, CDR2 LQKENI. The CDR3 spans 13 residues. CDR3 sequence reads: CASSPSGANVLTF. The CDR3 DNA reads TGTGCCAGCTCACCATCTGGGGCCAACGTCCTGACTTTC.

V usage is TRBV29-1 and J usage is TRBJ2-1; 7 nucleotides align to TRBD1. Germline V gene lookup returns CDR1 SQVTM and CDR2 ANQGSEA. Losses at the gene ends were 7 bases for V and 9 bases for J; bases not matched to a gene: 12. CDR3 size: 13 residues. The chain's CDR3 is CSGQQGRFSEQFF. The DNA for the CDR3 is TGCAGCGGGCAACAGGGGAGATTCTCTGAGCAGTTCTTC.